One and the same sample provided the 32 T cell receptor beta chains below, sequenced in a study of T cell repertoires in cytomegalovirus infection. These receptors have no known antigen. Using its own MiXCR run on the reads, TCRdb lists one record per CDR3 protein. The table lists approximately 990,000 distinct CDR3 sequences, roughly 31% of them singletons. The sample in question was cultured CD8+ T cells from PBMCs, obtained from culture after CMV antigen stimulation. The receptors come from a human donor in good health (CMV status not recorded). Some clones in this sample may be carry-over from other donors' samples.

This chain links TRBV7-2 with TRBJ2-7; 16 nucleotides align to TRBD2. V dropped 5 bases and J dropped 2; count of bases not matched to a gene: 9. Germline values: CDR1 SGHTA, CDR2 FQGNSA. This CDR3 has 18 amino acids. CDR3 in amino acids: CASSKGLAGGPLAYEQYV. CDR3 sequence (DNA): TGTGCCAGCAGCAAGGGACTAGCGGGGGGGCCGTTAGCCTACGAGCAGTACGTC.

This clonotype was recorded at least ten times. The DNA for the CDR3 is TGTGCCAGCAGCCCTTGGGCAGGACCGGACAGGGTAGCTGGCTACACCTTC. Its protein is CASSPWAGPDRVAGYTF. The chain employs TRBV11-2 and TRBJ1-2, with 8 bases fitting TRBD1. The CDR3 extends over 17 amino acids. Germline trimming cut 5 bases from V and 7 bases from J; bases unmatched to any gene: 18. Germline CDR1 and CDR2: SGHAT and FQNNGV.

J is TRBJ1-6 and V is TRBV7-6; D is uncertain. CDR1 SGHVS and CDR2 FNYEAQ come from the germline V gene. Trimming pared 2 bases from V and 4 bases from J, leaving 12 bases between. The CDR3 is made up of 16 amino acids. Here the CDR3 DNA reads TGTGCCAGCAGCTTAAATCCACGGTCTTATAATTCACCCCTCCACTTT. This gives the protein CASSLNPRSYNSPLHF.

V usage is TRBV20-1 and J usage is TRBJ1-1; D possibly corresponds to TRBD1 (6 bases). Germline lookup yields CDR1 DFQATT and CDR2 SNEGSKA (reference sequence). This CDR3 comprises 13 residues. The V end was cut by 6 bases, the J end by 3 bases, with 14 bases between. The CDR3 reads CSAFRGAHTEAFF. For the CDR3, the DNA is TGCAGTGCCTTCCGGGGGGCCCACACTGAAGCTTTCTTT.

This chain joins TRBV27 and TRBJ2-1; 9 positions match TRBD1. Germline CDR1 and CDR2: MNHEY and SMNVEV (reference sequence). The ends lost 8 bases at V and 3 bases at J; junction bases unmatched: 11. The CDR3 has 16 amino acids. The CDR3 spells CASSSGPDRGYNEQFF. The CDR3 DNA sequence: TGTGCCAGCTCGTCAGGGCCGGACAGGGGCTACAATGAGCAGTTCTTC.

This clonotype was seen more than once but under ten times. V and J are TRBV19 and TRBJ2-5; 12 nucleotides align to TRBD2. The CDR3 sequence is 18 residues long. V lost 3 bases and J lost 5; bases outside the gene matches: 13. Per the germline V gene, CDR1 is LNHDA and CDR2 is SQIVND (reference sequence). The CDR3 nucleotides read TGTGCCAGTAGTATCGAGGGACTAGCGGGCCCCGGGGAGGAGACCCAGTACTTC. It codes for CASSIEGLAGPGEETQYF. The entire variable domain, with the rest obtained from reference TRBV19 and TRBJ2-5, is as follows: DGGITQSPKYLFRKEGQNVTLSCEQNLNHDAMYWYRQDPGQGLRLIYYSQIVNDFQKGDIAEGYSVSREKKESFPLTVTSAQKNPTAFYLCASSIEGLAGPGEETQYFGPGTRLLVL.

This clonotype was observed a few times. The chain couples TRBV7-2 to TRBJ2-4; 8 bases line up with TRBD1. The CDR3 runs to 15 residues. V lost 2 bases and J lost 3; bases outside the gene matches: 3. CDR1 is SGHTA, CDR2 FQGNSA, per germline. In DNA form, the CDR3 reads TGTGCCAGCAGCTTAAACAGGGGGGACAAAAACATTCAGTACTTC. This sequence encodes CASSLNRGDKNIQYF.

This clonotype was counted between two and nine times. The chain has TRBV6-2 or TRBV6-3 and TRBJ2-1; 8 nucleotides agree with TRBD2. With V trimmed by 2 bases and J by 10 bases, 10 bases remained unmatched. Per germline, CDR1 MNHEY and CDR2 SVGEGT. This CDR3 comprises 15 residues. In nucleotides, the CDR3 is TGTGCCAGCAGTTACGGAACGGGGGGGCCGGAGGAGCAGTTCTTC. This codes for CASSYGTGGPEEQFF.

A few counts support this clonotype. This chain joins TRBV6-5 and TRBJ2-6; maybe TRBD2 (5 bases). The ends were cut back, 2 bases at V and 0 bases at J, with 8 bases in the middle. Germline V gives CDR1 MNHEY, CDR2 SVGAGI. The CDR3 length is 16 residues. The CDR3 DNA reads TGTGCCAGCAGTTACACGGGGTTCTCTGGGGCCAACGTCCTGACTTTC. Its protein product is CASSYTGFSGANVLTF.

Only a few counts were recorded for this clonotype. The chain is built from TRBV12-3 or TRBV12-4 and TRBJ2-3; 9 bases align to TRBD2. The CDR3 spans 17 residues. V shed 0 bases and J 2 bases; nucleotides not matched to a gene: 6. CDR3 sequence: CASSLARAGGYTDTQYF. The CDR3 DNA follows: TGTGCCAGCAGTTTAGCAAGGGCGGGGGGGTACACAGATACGCAGTATTTT.

This clonotype has only a few counts. This chain uses TRBV5-8 with TRBJ2-7, with 7 bases identical to TRBD2. The CDR3 is made up of 15 amino acids. Germline loops: CDR1 SGHTS, CDR2 YDEGEE. Unmatched junction bases numbered 10, after V lost 4 bases and J lost 3 bases. The CDR3 nucleotides are TGTGCCAGCAGCCTGGCGGTAGCGGGTAACTACGAGCAGTACGTC. Translation gives CASSLAVAGNYEQYV.

This clonotype was observed many times. The chain carries TRBV7-6 and TRBJ1-1; D is ambiguous. Germline assignment: CDR1 SGHVS and CDR2 FNYEAQ. The CDR3 has 17 amino acids. V was pared by 1 base and J by 1 base, with 16 bases between. The CDR3 coding sequence is TGTGCCAGCAGCTTAGAAATTTATACGGGCCCGAACACTGAAGCTTTCTTT. Residues: CASSLEIYTGPNTEAFF.

The chain links TRBV29-1 to TRBJ1-2, with D uncertain. There are 12 residues in the CDR3. The V gene lost 5 bases and the J gene lost 4 bases, with 11 bases spanning the gap. From germline, CDR1 is SQVTM and CDR2 ANQGSEA. CDR3 region: CSVPGFIYGYTF. The CDR3, as DNA: TGCAGCGTTCCGGGTTTCATCTATGGCTACACCTTC.

The V and J genes are TRBV12-3 or TRBV12-4 and TRBJ2-4, with no clear D. The CDR3 totals 13 residues. The V gene lost 5 bases and the J gene lost 6 bases, with 11 bases spanning the gap. CDR3 coding DNA: TGTGCCAGCAGTGACGACCGGGTAAACATTCAGTACTTC. This encodes CASSDDRVNIQYF.

This chain connects TRBV5-4 to TRBJ2-5; D tentatively reads TRBD1 or TRBD2 (5 bases each). Germline values: CDR1 SGHNT, CDR2 YYREEE (reference sequence). There are 15 residues in the CDR3. Trimming took 4 bases from V and 4 from J, leaving 17 bases between them. CDR3 protein: CASSPQWGEGETQYF. In nucleotides, the CDR3 is TGTGCCAGCAGCCCTCAGTGGGGCGAGGGAGAGACCCAGTACTTC.

This clonotype was observed a few times. The V call is TRBV7-9, the J call TRBJ2-6; D might be TRBD2 (5 bases). CDR1 and CDR2 (germline): SEHNR, FQNEAQ (reference sequence). This CDR3 comprises 17 residues. V lost 5 bases and J 0 bases, leaving 14 bases between the germline ends. The CDR3 sequence: CASSPTSGYSGANVLTF. In DNA, the CDR3 is TGTGCCAGCAGCCCAACTTCGGGGTACTCTGGGGCCAACGTCCTGACTTTC.

The V call is TRBV6-4, the J call TRBJ2-1, with 10 bases aligning to TRBD1. The germline V gene encodes CDR1 MRHNA and CDR2 SNTAGT. The CDR3 consists of 15 residues. The V segment lost 6 bases and the J segment 8 bases; nucleotides outside the gene matches: 10. The CDR3 DNA sequence: TGTGCCAGCAGCGATACGGGACAGGGGATCGATGAGCAGTTCTTC. It yields the protein CASSDTGQGIDEQFF.

V usage is TRBV7-9 and J usage is TRBJ2-2; 7 positions match TRBD1. Unmatched junction bases numbered 9, after V lost 5 bases and J lost 3 bases. Germline CDR1 is SEHNR and CDR2 is FQNEAQ (reference sequence). CDR3 length: 16 residues. CDR3 in amino acids: CASSPGRGRYTGELFF. CDR3 nucleotide sequence: TGTGCCAGCAGCCCCGGAAGGGGGCGATACACCGGGGAGCTGTTTTTT. The full variable domain, its missing parts supplied by reference TRBV7-9 and TRBJ2-2, is DTGVSQNPRHKITKRGQNVTFRCDPISEHNRLYWYRQTLGQGPEFLTYFQNEAQLEKSRLLSDRFSAERPKGSFSTLEIQRTEQGDSAMYLCASSPGRGRYTGELFFGEGSRLTVL.

As DNA, the CDR3 is TGTGCCAGTAAGACAGGGGGCGGCAATCAGCCCCAGCATTTT. This gives the protein CASKTGGGNQPQHF. The chain carries TRBV19 and TRBJ1-5; 10 bases fit TRBD1. The trim removed 7 bases at V and 2 bases at J, leaving 2 bases unmatched. The CDR3 is 14 amino acids. Germline V gene data show CDR1 as LNHDA and CDR2 as SQIVND (reference sequence). Variable domain in full (rest from reference TRBV19 and TRBJ1-5): DGGITQSPKYLFRKEGQNVTLSCEQNLNHDAMYWYRQDPGQGLRLIYYSQIVNDFQKGDIAEGYSVSREKKESFPLTVTSAQKNPTAFYLCASKTGGGNQPQHFGDGTRLSIL.

This sequence joins TRBV7-9 and TRBJ1-1, with D unclear. The CDR3 has 15 residues. Trimming removed 5 bases from V and 1 base from J, with 14 bases in between. Germline V lookup: CDR1 SEHNR, CDR2 FQNEAQ (reference sequence). CDR3 DNA sequence: TGTGCCAGCAGCCCCACTGGGCAGAGGAACACTGAAGCTTTCTTT. Translation: CASSPTGQRNTEAFF.

The J gene is TRBJ1-1, the V gene TRBV7-9, with 10 bases matching TRBD1. V lost 4 bases, J lost 5 bases, and 10 bases stayed unmatched. Germline values: CDR1 SEHNR, CDR2 FQNEAQ (reference sequence). This CDR3 spans 16 amino acids. The CDR3 protein is CASSSPGQGRVTEAFF. The DNA for the CDR3 is TGTGCCAGCAGCTCCCCGGGACAGGGGCGAGTTACTGAAGCTTTCTTT.

A few counts support this clonotype. The genes are TRBV27 and TRBJ1-4, with 7 positions matching TRBD1. Germline trimming cut 5 bases from V and 6 bases from J; bases unmatched to any gene: 12. CDR3 length equals 16 residues. The V gene's germline CDR1 is MNHEY and CDR2 SMNVEV (reference sequence). DNA of the CDR3: TGTGCCAGCAGTACAACCAGGGTGACAGGGCATGAAAAACTGTTTTTT. Its protein product is CASSTTRVTGHEKLFF. The full variable domain, with the rest looked up from reference TRBV27 and TRBJ1-4, is EAQVTQNPRYLITVTGKKLTVTCSQNMNHEYMSWYRQDPGLGLRQIYYSMNVEVTDKGDVPEGYKVSRKEKRNFPLILESPSPNQTSLYFCASSTTRVTGHEKLFFGSGTQLSVL.

A few counts support this clonotype. The chain employs TRBV4-2 and TRBJ2-7; the match to TRBD2 covers 7 bases. Germline assignment: CDR1 LGHNA and CDR2 YNFKEQ. CDR3 length: 15 residues. After removal of 4 bases from V and 2 bases from J, the junction contained 8 bases not matched to a gene. The CDR3 DNA is TGTGCCAGCAGCCCCCGACTAGCTTCGGCCTACGAGCAGTACTTC. It yields the protein CASSPRLASAYEQYF.

This sequence joins TRBV27 and TRBJ2-1; no definite D call. Germline-derived CDR1 and CDR2 are MNHEY and SMNVEV (reference sequence). The CDR3 is made up of 14 amino acids. V dropped 0 bases and J dropped 3 bases, with 6 bases sitting between them. In nucleotides, the CDR3 is TGTGCCAGCAGTTTATCTCATGGCTACAATGAGCAGTTCTTC. It is translated as CASSLSHGYNEQFF.

This clonotype turned up a few times. The rearrangement uses TRBV7-9 and TRBJ2-1; the match to TRBD2 covers 12 bases. From germline, CDR1 is SEHNR and CDR2 FQNEAQ (reference sequence). The CDR3 is 15 amino acids. The V and J ends lost 6 bases and 6 bases, in that order; junction bases with no gene match: 6. The DNA of the CDR3 is TGTGCCAGCAGTTATCTAGCGGGGGGGTCCAATGAGCAGTTCTTC. It translates to CASSYLAGGSNEQFF.

This chain uses TRBV19 with TRBJ1-1; D unresolved. The CDR3 has 14 residues. Deletions cut 11 bases from V and 3 bases from J, with 19 bases between. Germline V gives CDR1 LNHDA, CDR2 SQIVND (reference sequence). CDR3 loop: CAPRKSNSDTEAFF. The DNA of the CDR3 is TGTGCCCCCCGAAAGAGTAATTCGGACACTGAAGCTTTCTTT.

The J gene is TRBJ1-1, the V gene TRBV9; D possibly corresponds to TRBD1 (5 bases). V was pared by 0 bases and J by 6 bases, with 12 bases between. The germline V gene has CDR1 SGDLS and CDR2 YYNGEE. The length of the CDR3 is 14 residues. CDR3 DNA sequence: TGTGCCAGCAGCGTAGGGGGAGGGGAGGCTGAAGCTTTCTTT. This codes for CASSVGGGEAEAFF.

In its sample, this clonotype was seen a few times. The V call is TRBV29-1, the J call TRBJ2-1, with D possibly being TRBD1 or TRBD2 (5 bases each). The ends were cut back, 8 bases at V and 2 bases at J, with 19 bases in the middle. There are 15 residues in the CDR3. Germline CDR1 and CDR2: SQVTM and ANQGSEA. The CDR3 region has the DNA TGCAGCTCCCGAGGGAGTTTGGGGGCCTACAATGAGCAGTTCTTC. It encodes CSSRGSLGAYNEQFF.

The CDR3 region is CASTSSDTTGELFF. The DNA of the CDR3 is TGTGCCAGCACCAGTAGCGATACCACTGGGGAGCTGTTTTTT. The chain employs TRBV3-1 and TRBJ2-2, with D possibly being TRBD2 (5 bases). The germline V gene has CDR1 LGHDT and CDR2 YNNKEL (reference sequence). The V and J ends lost 7 bases and 8 bases respectively, with 17 bases between them. The CDR3 sequence is 14 residues long.

This clonotype turned up a few times. The V and J genes are TRBV12-5 and TRBJ1-5; no firm D call. Between the trimmed V and J ends, which lost 6 bases and 7 bases, there was a span of 7 bases. Germline values: CDR1 LGHNT, CDR2 FRNRAP. The CDR3 runs to 11 residues. In DNA form, the CDR3 reads TGTGCTAGTGGCCCCCCCCAGCCCCAGCATTTT. Amino acids: CASGPPQPQHF. Filled out from reference TRBV12-5 and TRBJ1-5, the complete variable domain reads DARVTQTPRHKVTEMGQEVTMRCQPILGHNTVFWYRQTMMQGLELLAYFRNRAPLDDSGMPKDRFSAEMPDATLATLKIQPSEPRDSAVYFCASGPPQPQHFGDGTRLSIL.

This clonotype was counted a few times. The rearrangement uses TRBV7-6 and TRBJ2-1, with 11 positions matching TRBD2. Germline CDR1 reads SGHVS; CDR2 reads FNYEAQ. This CDR3 has 17 amino acids. V shed 5 bases and J 4 bases; nucleotides not matched to a gene: 10. CDR3 sequence (DNA): TGTGCCAGCAGCCTCCGAACGGGACTAGCGGATTACAATGAGCAGTTCTTC. Amino acids: CASSLRTGLADYNEQFF.

In this sample, this clonotype turned up a few times. V usage is TRBV11-2 and J usage is TRBJ1-1, with TRBD1 as a possible D gene (6 bases). V lost 6 bases, J lost 0 bases, and 17 bases lay in between. Germline V CDR1 and CDR2: SGHAT, FQNNGV. The CDR3 spans 16 residues. In DNA form, the CDR3 reads TGTGCCAGCAGTCCCTATGGGGGCTGGATGAACACTGAAGCTTTCTTT. It specifies CASSPYGGWMNTEAFF.